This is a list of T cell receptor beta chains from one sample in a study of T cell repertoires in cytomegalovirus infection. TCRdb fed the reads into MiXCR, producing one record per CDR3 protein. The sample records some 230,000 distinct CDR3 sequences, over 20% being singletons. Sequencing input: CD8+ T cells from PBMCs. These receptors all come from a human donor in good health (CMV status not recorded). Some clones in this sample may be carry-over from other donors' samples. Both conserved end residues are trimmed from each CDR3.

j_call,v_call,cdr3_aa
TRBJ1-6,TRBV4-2,ASSRSGTAYNSPLH
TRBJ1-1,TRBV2,ASGRNTEAF
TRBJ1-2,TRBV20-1,SAREPGGLNYGYT
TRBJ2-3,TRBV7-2,ASSWRGAGTSTDTQY
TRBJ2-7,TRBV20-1,SARVGQGLGEQY
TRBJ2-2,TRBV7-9,ASSPPTQNTGELF
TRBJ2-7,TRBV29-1,SAAGGSSYEQY
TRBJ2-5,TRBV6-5,ASSYSDTGGETQY
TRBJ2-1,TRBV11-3,ASSLTGGVEQF
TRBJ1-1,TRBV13,ASSLPRGTEAF
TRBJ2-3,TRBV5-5,ASSTGQDTQY
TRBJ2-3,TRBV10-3,AISEELARVSTDTQY
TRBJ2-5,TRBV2,ASRVLGQETQY
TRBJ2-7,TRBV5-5,ASSWGQVSSYEQY
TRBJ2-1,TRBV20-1,SAVTGGRVYNEQF
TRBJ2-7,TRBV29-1,SATGDRYEQY
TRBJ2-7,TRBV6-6,ASREGQAYEQY
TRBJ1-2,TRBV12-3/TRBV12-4,ASSLTGHLI
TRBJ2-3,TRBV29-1,SPVEGLTDTQY
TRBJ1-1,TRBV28,ASGLRGRTEAF
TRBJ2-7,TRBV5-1,ASSLDAGNAYEQY
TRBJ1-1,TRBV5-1,ASSLAMVKNTEAF
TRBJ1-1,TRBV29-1,SVEESGVGTEAF
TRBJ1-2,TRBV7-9,ASVGRDNEGDYGYT
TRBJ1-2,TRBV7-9,ASSHPDEYGYT
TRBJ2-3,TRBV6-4,ASRPSGNRGDTQY
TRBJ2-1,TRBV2,ASIGSDNEQF
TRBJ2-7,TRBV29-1,SASDPLAGGTYEQY